The 11 T cell receptor beta chains in this list originate from one sample, sequenced in a study of regulatory T cells in long-lasting Graves disease. Building the TCR beta libraries relied on iRepertoire HTBI primers, and CDR3 regions underwent Arm-PCR. TCRdb reanalysed the multiplex PCR reads using MiXCR and keeps one entry per CDR3 protein. The sample records hundreds of thousands of distinct CDR3 sequences, around 17% being singletons. The sample's time point: newly diagnosed GD, antithyroid drugs for less than 3 months. Preparation of the TCR library used RNA extracted from PBMCs. These data are also associated with another study on T cells in Graves' hyperthyroidism and ophthalmopathy.

The sequencing here drew on peripheral blood mononuclear cells (PBMCs), taken at new diagnosis, from a patient treated with antithyroid drugs. The receptors shown here come from a woman aged 25 to 39 with Graves disease.

V usage is TRBV28 and J usage is TRBJ2-6; D not resolved. Germline V gene data show CDR1 as MDHEN and CDR2 as SYDVKM. The CDR3 spans 14 residues. Trimming took 6 bases from V and 2 from J, leaving 8 bases between them. In DNA, the CDR3 is TGTGCCAGCAGGACGGCCACTGGGGCCAACGTCCTGACTTTC. It is translated as CASRTATGANVLTF.

This clonotype was counted at least ten times. V gene TRBV6-1 combines with J gene TRBJ1-4; D gene unclear. Trimming left V 10 bases short and J 5 bases short, with 23 bases between. The CDR3 contains 16 residues. Germline loops: CDR1 MNHNS, CDR2 SASEGT. DNA of the CDR3: TGTGCCACCCGGCTTTATGGGCAGATTGCCAATGAAAAACTGTTTTTT. Amino acids: CATRLYGQIANEKLFF.

This clonotype was seen at least ten times. J is TRBJ1-4 and V is TRBV28; D might be TRBD1 (5 bases). The CDR3 covers 14 residues. The germline gives CDR1 MDHEN, CDR2 SYDVKM. Trimming stripped 6 bases from V and 7 bases from J, with 15 bases between. The CDR3 spells CASRRDGATEKLFF. The CDR3 bases are TGTGCCAGCAGAAGAGATGGGGCTACTGAAAAACTGTTTTTT.

At least ten counts were recorded for this clonotype. The chain recombines TRBV12-3 or TRBV12-4 with TRBJ2-7; 8 bases are a match to TRBD1. J lost 2 bases, V lost 7 bases, and 16 bases had no gene match. The CDR3 runs 17 residues. The DNA of the CDR3 is TGTGCCAGCACCCCGATGAGGATCACAGGGGGAGCCTACGAGCAGTACTTC. The encoded protein is CASTPMRITGGAYEQYF.

This clonotype came up many times. The chain combines TRBV6-2 or TRBV6-3 with TRBJ1-1; 9 nucleotides match TRBD1. This CDR3 spans 16 amino acids. V was clipped by 5 bases and J by 0 bases; unmatched bases: 7. Germline V gene lookup returns CDR1 MNHEY and CDR2 SVGEGT. CDR3 nucleotides: TGTGCCAGCAGTGAAGGACAGGGGAAAATGAACACTGAAGCTTTCTTT. This encodes CASSEGQGKMNTEAFF.

This clonotype showed up many times. V gene TRBV12-3 or TRBV12-4 combines with J gene TRBJ1-3; no definite D call. The CDR3 consists of 13 residues. V gave up 2 bases and J gave up 0 bases, with 2 bases separating them. The CDR3 sequence: CASSLPSGNTIYF. The CDR3 DNA sequence: TGTGCCAGCAGTTTACCCTCTGGAAACACCATATATTTT.

The table lists this clonotype with a few counts. The chain recombines TRBV30 with TRBJ1-5, with TRBD1 matching 8 bases. The CDR3 runs to 14 residues. CDR1 GTSNPN and CDR2 SVGIG come from the germline V gene (reference sequence). Trimming removed 5 bases from V and 5 bases from J; junction bases left unmatched: 8. CDR3 amino acids: CAWGRQGKYQPQHF. The CDR3 nucleotides read TGTGCCTGGGGAAGACAGGGGAAGTATCAGCCCCAGCATTTT.

A few counts support this clonotype. J is TRBJ2-7 and V is TRBV20-1; TRBD2 matches at 8 bases. V gave up 2 bases and J gave up 2 bases; unmatched junction bases: 5. The CDR3 has 14 amino acids. Germline CDR1 and CDR2: DFQATT and SNEGSKA (reference sequence). The CDR3 reads CSARFPGGTYEQYF. The CDR3 DNA reads TGCAGTGCTAGATTTCCGGGAGGGACCTACGAGCAGTACTTC.

This clonotype was seen at least ten times. The rearrangement uses TRBV2 and TRBJ2-7; D possibly corresponds to TRBD1 (7 bases). The CDR3 sequence is 13 residues long. Deletions cut 7 bases from V and 2 bases from J, with 12 bases between. The germline gives CDR1 SNHLY, CDR2 FYNNEI. CDR3 amino acids: CASTRGTAYEQYF. The CDR3 coding sequence is TGTGCCAGCACCCGCGGGACAGCCTACGAGCAGTACTTC.

This sequence joins TRBV27 and TRBJ1-1; no definite D call. The germline CDR1 and CDR2 sequences are MNHEY and SMNVEV (reference sequence). Trimming removed 5 bases at V and 0 bases at J, with 10 bases between. The CDR3 runs 14 residues. CDR3 loop: CASSLTVMNTEAFF. CDR3 bases: TGTGCCAGCAGTCTTACGGTAATGAACACTGAAGCTTTCTTT.

This clonotype was detected ten times or more. The chain has TRBV7-9 and TRBJ1-4, with D tentatively TRBD1 (6 bases). The CDR3 runs to 16 residues. Germline V gives CDR1 SEHNR, CDR2 FQNEAQ (reference sequence). Trimming stripped 3 bases from V and 0 bases from J, with 11 bases between. The chain's CDR3 is CASSFWGLATNEKLFF. The CDR3 DNA follows: TGTGCCAGCAGCTTCTGGGGGCTAGCAACTAATGAAAAACTGTTTTTT.